This entry concerns a single T cell receptor (beta chain). The antigen is not known. These data are taken from a study of cytomegalovirus exposure and HLA in healthy donors. Study-wide background: Unique TCRs from HLA-typed donors, 80 million to 100 million of them, were held in an early data release. Study-wide results and caveats: About 87% or about 30% of the time was how often most TCR beta V segments were productive, according to an earlier analysis. Later on, an analysis showed TCR association rates differing by HLA locus, with DRB1 the most and HLA-C the fewest.

Researchers ran the PCR with 60 Vbeta and 13 Jbeta primers. Assay used: immunoSEQ multiplex PCR; TCRdb lists only in-frame clones, some missing. The sample has more than 150,000 clones; 82% are singletons. The V gene's germline CDR1 is LNHDA and CDR2 SQIVND (reference sequence). The V and J ends lost 3 bases and 7 bases respectively, with 22 bases between them. CDR3 length: 16 amino acids. The specimen was PBMCs. The TCR originated in a woman aged 18-35 years in good health and CMV-seronegative. The V gene is TRBV19, the J gene TRBJ2-7, with D uncertain. The CDR3 sequence: CASSIGLGGDGWEQYF. The DNA for the CDR3 is TGTGCCAGTAGTATCGGGTTAGGCGGTGACGGCTGGGAGCAGTACTTC.